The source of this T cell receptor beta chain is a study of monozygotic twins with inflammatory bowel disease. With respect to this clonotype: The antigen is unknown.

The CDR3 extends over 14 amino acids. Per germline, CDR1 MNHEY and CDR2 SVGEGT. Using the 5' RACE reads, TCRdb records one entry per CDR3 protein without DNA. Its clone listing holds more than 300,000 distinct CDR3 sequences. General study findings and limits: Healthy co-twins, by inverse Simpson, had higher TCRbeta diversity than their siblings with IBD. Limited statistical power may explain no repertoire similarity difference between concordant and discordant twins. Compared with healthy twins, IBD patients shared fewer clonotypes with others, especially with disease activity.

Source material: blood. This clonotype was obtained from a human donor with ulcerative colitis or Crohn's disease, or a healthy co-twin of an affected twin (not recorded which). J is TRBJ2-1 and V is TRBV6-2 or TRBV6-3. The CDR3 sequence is CASSYVGGYNEQFF.